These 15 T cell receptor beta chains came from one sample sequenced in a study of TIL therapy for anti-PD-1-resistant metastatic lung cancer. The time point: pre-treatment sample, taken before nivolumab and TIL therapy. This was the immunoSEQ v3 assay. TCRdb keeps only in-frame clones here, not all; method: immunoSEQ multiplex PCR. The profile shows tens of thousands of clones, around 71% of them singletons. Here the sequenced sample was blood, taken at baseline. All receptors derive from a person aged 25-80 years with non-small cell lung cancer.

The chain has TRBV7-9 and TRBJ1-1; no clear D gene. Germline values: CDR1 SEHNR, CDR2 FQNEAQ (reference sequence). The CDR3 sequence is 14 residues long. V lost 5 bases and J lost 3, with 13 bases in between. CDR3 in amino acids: CASSNPDWDTEAFF. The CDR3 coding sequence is TGTGCCAGCAGCAATCCGGACTGGGACACTGAAGCTTTCTTT. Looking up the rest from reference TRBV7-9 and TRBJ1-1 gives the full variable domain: DTGVSQNPRHKITKRGQNVTFRCDPISEHNRLYWYRQTLGQGPEFLTYFQNEAQLEKSRLLSDRFSAERPKGSFSTLEIQRTEQGDSAMYLCASSNPDWDTEAFFGQGTRLTVV.

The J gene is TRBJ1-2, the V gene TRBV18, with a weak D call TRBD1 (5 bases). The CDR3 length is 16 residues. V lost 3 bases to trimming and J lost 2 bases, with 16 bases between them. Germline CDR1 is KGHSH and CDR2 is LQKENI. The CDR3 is CASSPLGDGGNYGYTF. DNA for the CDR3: TGTGCCAGCTCACCCCTAGGGGACGGCGGGAACTATGGCTACACCTTC.

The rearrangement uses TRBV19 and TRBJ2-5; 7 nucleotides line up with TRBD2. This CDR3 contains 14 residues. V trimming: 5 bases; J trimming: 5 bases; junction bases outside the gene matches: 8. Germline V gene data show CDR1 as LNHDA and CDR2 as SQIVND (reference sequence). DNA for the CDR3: TGTGCCAGTAGTGTCACACTAGCGCGGGAGACCCAGTACTTC. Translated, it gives CASSVTLARETQYF.

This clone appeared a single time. The CDR3 region has the DNA TGTGCCAGTAGTGTCAAGACTAGCAGCGACACAGATACGCAGTATTTT. Protein: CASSVKTSSDTDTQYF. This chain joins TRBV19 and TRBJ2-3; 7 bases line up with TRBD2. CDR1 and CDR2 from the germline V gene are LNHDA and SQIVND (reference sequence). V lost 5 bases, J lost 2 bases, and 10 bases stayed unmatched. CDR3 size: 16 residues.

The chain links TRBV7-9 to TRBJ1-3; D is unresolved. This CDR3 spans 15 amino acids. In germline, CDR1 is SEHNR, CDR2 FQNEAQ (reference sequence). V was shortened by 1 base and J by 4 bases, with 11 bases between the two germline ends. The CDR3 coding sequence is TGTGCCAGCAGCTTAGGCGGACCCCCGGGAAACACCATATATTTT. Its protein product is CASSLGGPPGNTIYF.

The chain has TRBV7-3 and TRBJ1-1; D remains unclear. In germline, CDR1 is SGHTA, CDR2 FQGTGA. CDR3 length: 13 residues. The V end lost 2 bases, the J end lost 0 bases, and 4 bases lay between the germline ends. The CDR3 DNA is TGTGCCAGCAGCTTACAGGTGAACACTGAAGCTTTCTTT. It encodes CASSLQVNTEAFF. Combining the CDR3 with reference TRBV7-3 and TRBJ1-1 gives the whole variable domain GAGVSQTPSNKVTEKGKYVELRCDPISGHTALYWYRQSLGQGPEFLIYFQGTGAADDSGLPNDRFFAVRPEGSVSTLKIQRTERGDSAVYLCASSLQVNTEAFFGQGTRLTVV.

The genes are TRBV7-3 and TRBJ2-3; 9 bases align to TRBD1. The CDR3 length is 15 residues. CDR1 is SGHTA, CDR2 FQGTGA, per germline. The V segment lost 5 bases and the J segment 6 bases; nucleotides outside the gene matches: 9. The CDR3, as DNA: TGTGCCAGCAGCATCCTCGGACAGGGGAGGGATACGCAGTATTTT. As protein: CASSILGQGRDTQYF.

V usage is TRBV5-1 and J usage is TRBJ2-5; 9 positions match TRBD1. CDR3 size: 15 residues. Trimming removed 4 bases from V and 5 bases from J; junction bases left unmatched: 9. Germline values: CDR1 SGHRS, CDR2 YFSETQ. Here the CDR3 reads CASSAEQGAYETQYF. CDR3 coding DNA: TGCGCCAGCAGCGCAGAACAGGGGGCGTACGAGACCCAGTACTTC. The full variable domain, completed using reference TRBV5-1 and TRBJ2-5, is KAGVTQTPRYLIKTRGQQVTLSCSPISGHRSVSWYQQTPGQGLQFLFEYFSETQRNKGNFPGRFSGRQFSNSRSEMNVSTLELGDSALYLCASSAEQGAYETQYFGPGTRLLVL.

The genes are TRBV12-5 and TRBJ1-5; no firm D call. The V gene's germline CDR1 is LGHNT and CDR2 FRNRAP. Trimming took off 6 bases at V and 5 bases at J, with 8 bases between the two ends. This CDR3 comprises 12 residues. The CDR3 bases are TGTGCTAGTGGGCTTGACGATCAGCCCCAGCATTTT. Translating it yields CASGLDDQPQHF.

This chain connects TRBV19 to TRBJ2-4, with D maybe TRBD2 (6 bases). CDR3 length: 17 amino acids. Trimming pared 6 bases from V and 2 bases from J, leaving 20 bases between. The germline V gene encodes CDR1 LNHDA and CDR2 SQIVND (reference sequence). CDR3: CASRSAGWDTSKNIQYF. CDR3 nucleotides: TGTGCCAGTAGAAGCGCGGGGTGGGATACGTCCAAAAACATTCAGTACTTC.

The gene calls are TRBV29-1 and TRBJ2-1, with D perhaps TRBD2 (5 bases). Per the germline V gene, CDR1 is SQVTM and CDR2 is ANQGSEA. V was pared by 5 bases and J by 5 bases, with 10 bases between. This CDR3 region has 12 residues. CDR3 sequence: CSVWSGNNEQFF. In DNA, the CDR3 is TGCAGCGTTTGGTCCGGGAACAATGAGCAGTTCTTC.

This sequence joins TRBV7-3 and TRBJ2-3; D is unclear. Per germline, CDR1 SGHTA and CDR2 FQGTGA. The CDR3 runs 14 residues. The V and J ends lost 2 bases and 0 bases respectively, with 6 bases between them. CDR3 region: CASSLWGSTDTQYF. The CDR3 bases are TGTGCCAGCAGCTTATGGGGTAGCACAGATACGCAGTATTTT.

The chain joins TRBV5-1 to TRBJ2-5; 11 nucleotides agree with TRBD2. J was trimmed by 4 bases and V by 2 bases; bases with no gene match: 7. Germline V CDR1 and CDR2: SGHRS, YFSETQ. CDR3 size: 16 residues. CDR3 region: CASSFSGRVQGETQYF. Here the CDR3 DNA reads TGCGCCAGCAGCTTTAGCGGGAGGGTTCAGGGAGAGACCCAGTACTTC.

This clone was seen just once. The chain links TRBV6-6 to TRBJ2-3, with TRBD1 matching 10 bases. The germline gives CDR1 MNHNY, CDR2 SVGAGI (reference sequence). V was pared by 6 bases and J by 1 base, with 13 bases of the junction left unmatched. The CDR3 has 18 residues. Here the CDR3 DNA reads TGTGCCAGCAGCCGACAGGGGGCGTCGGTGGGCCGCACAGATACGCAGTATTTT. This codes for CASSRQGASVGRTDTQYF.

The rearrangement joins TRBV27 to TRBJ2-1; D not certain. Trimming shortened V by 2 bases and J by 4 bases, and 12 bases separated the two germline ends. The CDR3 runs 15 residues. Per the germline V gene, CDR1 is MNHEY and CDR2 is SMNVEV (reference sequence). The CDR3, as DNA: TGTGCCAGCAGTTTAGCGGCACACTCTTACAATGAGCAGTTCTTC. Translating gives CASSLAAHSYNEQFF.